This TCR beta chain came from a study of T cell repertoires in cytomegalovirus infection. Study background: Indications of both CMV infection and matching HLA type were provided by public TCR beta signatures.

Trimming cost V 4 bases and J 3 bases; bases outside gene matches: 9. The CDR3 sequence is 15 residues long. This clonotype came up a few times. The antigen remains unidentified. Study findings and constraints: Summed frequency of shared TCR beta families picked out CMV carriers who also had the relevant HLA.

TCRdb fed the reads into MiXCR, producing one record per CDR3 protein. The sample contains hundreds of thousands of distinct CDR3 sequences, 30% to 40% of which appear only once. This specimen was cultured PBMCs, taken from culture after CMV antigen stimulation. The J gene is TRBJ2-7, the V gene TRBV12-3 or TRBV12-4; the match to TRBD2 covers 7 bases. The origin of this receptor is a human donor in good health (CMV status not recorded). Some clones in this sample may be carry-over from other donors' samples. CDR3 loop: CASSSPGEGIYEQYF. The CDR3 DNA is TGTGCCAGCAGTTCCCCCGGGGAGGGCATCTACGAGCAGTACTTC.